This TCR beta chain was found in a study of PD-L1 blockade in urothelial cancer. Across the study: Once treatment had started, blood was analyzed at 3 weeks (second dose) and again at 6 weeks.

Germline assignment: CDR1 SGHVS and CDR2 FQNEAQ. The junction had 13 bases not matched to a gene; V was cut back by 5 bases and J by 9 bases. This CDR3 is 17 amino acids long. Assay: immunoSEQ multiplex PCR; the TCRdb copy retains only in-frame clones and omits some. Of 53,000 or so clones in the sample, 88% were seen once. The time point: peripheral blood 6 weeks after treatment start. Per-patient samples, pretreatment and on-treatment, numbered 1 to 8. The chain carries TRBV7-8 and TRBJ2-1, with TRBD2 matching over 13 bases. The material was PBMCs, obtained around atezolizumab (anti-PD-L1) treatment. The clonotype was recovered from a man in his sixties with urothelial cancer. The CDR3 sequence: CASSPYSRTSGGGEQFF. CDR3 bases: TGTGCCAGCAGCCCGTATAGCCGGACTAGCGGGGGAGGTGAGCAGTTCTTC. The entire variable domain, with the rest obtained from reference TRBV7-8 and TRBJ2-1, is as follows: GAGVSQSPRYKVAKRGQDVALRCDPISGHVSLFWYQQALGQGPEFLTYFQNEAQLDKSGLPSDRFFAERPEGSVSTLKIQRTQQEDSAVYLCASSPYSRTSGGGEQFFGPGTRLTVL.